One sample yielded the 14 T cell receptor beta chains listed below, sequenced in a study of blood T cell repertoires in COVID-19. Sequencing used immunoSEQ multiplex PCR; TCRdb keeps in-frame clones, though not all of them. The profile shows 150,000 to 200,000 clones, around nine tenths of them singletons. Material for sequencing was peripheral blood. The receptors originated from a man younger than 30 with active or convalescent COVID-19.

This sequence joins TRBV10-3 and TRBJ2-2; tentatively, D is TRBD2 (5 bases). Trimming pared 1 base from V and 0 bases from J, leaving 15 bases between. This CDR3 comprises 18 residues. Germline V gene lookup returns CDR1 ENHRY and CDR2 SYGVKD. Written as DNA, the CDR3 is TGTGCCATCAGTGAGTTAGGGCTCGGGGTAGCGAACACCGGGGAGCTGTTTTTT. Protein product: CAISELGLGVANTGELFF.

The chain employs TRBV7-9 and TRBJ1-6, with D hard to call. Per the germline V gene, CDR1 is SEHNR and CDR2 is FQNEAQ (reference sequence). The CDR3 has 14 residues. Trimming left V 1 base short and J 10 bases short, with 11 bases between. The CDR3 DNA reads as TGTGCCAGCAGCTTAGGAGGTATCAACTCACCCCTCCACTTT. This translates into CASSLGGINSPLHF.

The chain joins TRBV5-1 to TRBJ1-1; D unclear. Germline CDR1 and CDR2: SGHRS and YFSETQ. The V and J ends lost 0 bases and 0 bases respectively, with 3 bases between them. The CDR3 is made up of 13 amino acids. In DNA, the CDR3 is TGCGCCAGCAGCTTGGGGCTGAACACTGAAGCTTTCTTT. It encodes CASSLGLNTEAFF.

The chain has TRBV27 and TRBJ2-3; 9 bases align to TRBD2. There are 17 residues in the CDR3. Germline assignment: CDR1 MNHEY and CDR2 SMNVEV (reference sequence). Losses at the gene ends were 5 bases for V and 3 bases for J; bases not matched to a gene: 12. The CDR3 sequence: CASSTTLAGALTDTQYF. For the CDR3, the DNA is TGTGCCAGCAGTACAACCTTAGCGGGAGCTCTAACAGATACGCAGTATTTT.

The chain uses TRBV24-1 and TRBJ1-5; the D gene is possibly TRBD1 (6 bases). V lost 8 bases and J 3 bases, leaving 31 bases between the germline ends. Germline V CDR1 and CDR2: KGHDR, SFDVKD. The CDR3 has 20 residues. The CDR3 bases are TGTGCCACCATCATCGTGACCTCTTCTTGGGGGCCTCAGGTCAATCAGCCCCAGCATTTT. This encodes CATIIVTSSWGPQVNQPQHF.

This rearrangement joins TRBV7-2 to TRBJ2-3; tentative D call: TRBD2 (5 bases). Germline V gene data show CDR1 as SGHTA and CDR2 as FQGNSA. This CDR3 has 15 residues. V was pared by 5 bases and J by 5 bases, with 17 bases between. DNA for the CDR3: TGTGCCAGCAGCACACGGACGTCACGGGGAGATACGCAGTATTTT. Residues: CASSTRTSRGDTQYF.

This clone appeared once. The V and J genes are TRBV12-3 or TRBV12-4 and TRBJ2-7, with 9 bases aligning to TRBD2. The CDR3 sequence is 13 residues long. The V and J ends lost 6 bases and 4 bases, in that order; junction bases with no gene match: 4. CDR3 DNA: TGTGCCAGCAGCGAGCGGGAGGCGTACGAGCAGTACTTC. Residues: CASSEREAYEQYF.

This sequence joins TRBV4-3 and TRBJ2-3; 8 bases align to TRBD2. CDR1 is LGHNA, CDR2 YSLEER, per germline. Trimming at V came to 4 bases and at J to 4 bases, leaving 4 bases not matched to a gene. This CDR3 comprises 14 residues. The CDR3 loop is CASSPGLVADTQYF. DNA of the CDR3: TGCGCCAGCAGCCCGGGACTAGTGGCAGATACGCAGTATTTT.

V gene TRBV3-1 (or the pseudogene TRBV3-2) combines with J gene TRBJ1-5; 8 nucleotides match TRBD1. V was clipped by 5 bases and J by 4 bases; unmatched bases: 7. CDR1 and CDR2 from the germline V gene are LGHDT and YNNKEL (reference sequence). The CDR3 covers 15 residues. The chain's CDR3 is CASSVGQGSNQPQHF. The CDR3 DNA reads as TGTGCCAGCAGCGTAGGACAGGGTTCTAATCAGCCCCAGCATTTT.

A single count supports this clone. V is TRBV11-3 and J is TRBJ1-4; TRBD1 aligns across 7 bases. The CDR3 is made up of 12 amino acids. The germline V gene has CDR1 SGHNT and CDR2 YENEEA. The trim removed 8 bases at V and 8 bases at J, leaving 5 bases unmatched. The CDR3: CASSDRDEKLFF. The CDR3 DNA follows: TGTGCCAGCTCAGACAGGGACGAAAAACTGTTTTTT.

A few counts support this clone. The chain carries TRBV5-4 and TRBJ2-2; D perhaps matches TRBD1 (5 bases). CDR3 length equals 13 residues. Per the germline V gene, CDR1 is SGHNT and CDR2 is YYREEE (reference sequence). V dropped 1 base and J dropped 7 bases, with 8 bases sitting between them. The CDR3 region has the DNA TGTGCCAGCAGCTTGCAGGGTAACGGGGAGCTGTTTTTT. It translates to CASSLQGNGELFF.

The chain combines TRBV4-1 with TRBJ2-7; TRBD1 matches 9 bases. After removal of 5 bases from V and 1 base from J, the junction contained 12 bases not matched to a gene. The germline gives CDR1 MGHRA, CDR2 YSYEKL. CDR3 size: 17 residues. The CDR3 region is CASSLQAGTGKSYEQYF. As DNA, the CDR3 is TGCGCCAGCAGCTTACAGGCCGGGACAGGGAAATCCTACGAGCAGTACTTC.

The chain employs TRBV28 and TRBJ2-2; TRBD1 matches at 7 bases. Per germline, CDR1 MDHEN and CDR2 SYDVKM. The CDR3 is made up of 16 amino acids. The trim removed 5 bases at V and 0 bases at J, leaving 6 bases unmatched. CDR3 sequence reads: CASSTGQFANTGELFF. The CDR3 DNA reads TGTGCCAGCAGTACGGGACAGTTCGCGAACACCGGGGAGCTGTTTTTT.

This clone has only one observation. CDR3 sequence: CASSLVLLAGGEQFF. The CDR3 DNA sequence: TGTGCCAGCAGCTTAGTCTTACTAGCGGGAGGGGAGCAGTTCTTC. The V and J genes are TRBV11-3 and TRBJ2-1; TRBD2 agrees at 13 bases. J gave up 10 bases and V 1 base, and 4 bases lay outside the gene matches. Germline V CDR1 and CDR2: SGHNT, YENEEA. This CDR3 is 15 amino acids long.